A selection of T cell receptor beta chains follows, all from one sample in a study of T cells in localized non-small cell lung cancer. The table came from immunoSEQ multiplex PCR; TCRdb's copy has only in-frame clones and leaves some out. The sample has 25,000 to 35,000 clones; about 89% are singletons. Here the sequenced sample was peripheral blood, taken before any cancer treatment. The origin of the receptors is a female donor over 55 with stage I lung adenocarcinoma. Both conserved end residues are trimmed from each CDR3.

cdr3_aa: ASSPGVSSGTQETQY
cdr3_length: 15
v_call: TRBV27

cdr3_aa: ASSLLFRSSYEQY
cdr3_length: 13
v_call: TRBV27

cdr3_aa: ASSPGGPHYGYT
cdr3_length: 12
v_call: TRBV5-4

cdr3_aa: ASSYSGDIDYEQY
cdr3_length: 13
v_call: TRBV6-6

cdr3_aa: ASSLSVAGASDEQF
cdr3_length: 14
v_call: TRBV7-3

cdr3_aa: ASSISLGGTYEQY
cdr3_length: 13
v_call: TRBV19

cdr3_aa: ASQTGGRTQETQY
cdr3_length: 13
v_call: TRBV28

cdr3_aa: ASSLGVSNTEAF
cdr3_length: 12
v_call: TRBV7-2

cdr3_aa: SAGGVYEQY
cdr3_length: 9
v_call: TRBV20-1

cdr3_aa: ASGTTNQPQH
cdr3_length: 10
v_call: TRBV6-1

cdr3_aa: ASSINYEGFETQY
cdr3_length: 13
v_call: TRBV19